What follows describes a single T cell receptor (beta chain). These data belong to a study of blood T cells in healthy people across ages. The use of a sample-barcoded 5' primer and a J-beta primer mix characterized a second PCR of about 7 to 12 cycles. MiXCR was run by TCRdb on the 5' RACE reads, yielding one entry per CDR3 protein. In the table there are about 1,000,000 distinct CDR3 sequences, around 45% of which are singletons. This CDR3 is built from 16 residues. Trimming took 3 bases from V and 3 from J, leaving 15 bases between them. Germline assignment: CDR1 MNHNS and CDR2 SASEGT. The chain links TRBV6-1 to TRBJ2-1; perhaps TRBD2 as D (6 bases). This clonotype was sampled from a woman aged 55 to 70 in good health. Sequenced: blood. The CDR3: CASSDLFRENYNEQFF. The CDR3 DNA is TGTGCCAGCAGTGATCTATTTCGGGAGAACTACAATGAGCAGTTCTTC.